This T cell receptor beta chain was captured in a study of T cell changes during pregnancy in multiple sclerosis. Only in-frame clones appear in the TCRdb table, and some are missing; sequencing was by immunoSEQ multiplex PCR. The sample has approximately 92,000 clones; approximately 92% are singletons. Germline lookup yields CDR1 SGHKS and CDR2 YYEKEE (reference sequence). This CDR3 comprises 15 residues. Trimming cost V 0 bases and J 4 bases, with 13 bases left between them. V gene TRBV5-5 combines with J gene TRBJ1-1, with D possibly matching TRBD1 (5 bases). The origin of this receptor is a female donor with multiple sclerosis, enrolled in a pregnancy study. This specimen consisted of peripheral blood, obtained in the first trimester of pregnancy. The CDR3 loop reads CASSLAAGRTTEAFF. In DNA form, the CDR3 reads TGTGCCAGCAGCTTGGCGGCAGGGAGGACCACTGAAGCTTTCTTT.